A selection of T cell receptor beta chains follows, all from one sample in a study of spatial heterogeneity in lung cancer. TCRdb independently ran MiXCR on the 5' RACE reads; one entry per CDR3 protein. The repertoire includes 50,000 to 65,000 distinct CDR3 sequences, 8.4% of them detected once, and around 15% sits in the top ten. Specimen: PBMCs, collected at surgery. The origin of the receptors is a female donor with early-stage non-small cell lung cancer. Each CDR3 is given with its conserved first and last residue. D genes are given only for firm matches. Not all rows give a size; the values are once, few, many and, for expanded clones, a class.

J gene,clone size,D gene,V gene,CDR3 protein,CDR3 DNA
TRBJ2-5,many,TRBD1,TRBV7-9,CASSLDRGYQETQYF,TGTGCCAGCAGCTTGGACAGGGGCTACCAAGAGACCCAGTACTTC
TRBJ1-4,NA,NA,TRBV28,CASRRTNNEKLFF,TGTGCCAGCCGCAGGACAAATAATGAAAAACTGTTTTTT
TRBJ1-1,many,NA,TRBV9,CASTSGGHTEAFF,TGTGCCAGCACCTCCGGGGGCCATACTGAAGCTTTCTTT
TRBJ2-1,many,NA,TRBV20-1,CSASDPTAPRGNEQFF,TGCAGTGCTAGTGACCCTACAGCGCCCCGAGGTAATGAGCAGTTCTTC
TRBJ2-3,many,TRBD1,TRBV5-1,CASSLEDRGTDTQYF,TGCGCCAGCAGCTTAGAGGACAGGGGCACAGATACGCAGTATTTT
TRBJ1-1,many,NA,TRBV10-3,CAISEGGQGNTEAFF,TGTGCCATCAGTGAAGGCGGCCAGGGGAACACTGAAGCTTTCTTT
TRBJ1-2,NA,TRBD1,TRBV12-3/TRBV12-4,CASSTGGYGYTF,TGTGCCAGCAGTACAGGGGGCTATGGCTACACCTTC
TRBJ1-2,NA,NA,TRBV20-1,CSAVQGVGYTF,TGCAGTGCTGTACAGGGAGTTGGCTACACCTTC
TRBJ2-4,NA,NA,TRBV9,CASSETDRNIQYF,TGTGCCAGCAGCGAAACGGACAGAAACATTCAGTACTTC
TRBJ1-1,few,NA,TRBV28,CASSSPLRFMNTEAFF,TGTGCCAGCAGTTCCCCCCTTCGGTTCATGAACACTGAAGCTTTCTTT
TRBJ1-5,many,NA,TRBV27,CASGLNQPQHF,TGTGCCAGCGGGTTGAATCAGCCCCAGCATTTT
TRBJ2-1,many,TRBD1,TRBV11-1,CASSFAPDRVSYNEQFF,TGTGCCAGCAGCTTCGCCCCGGACAGGGTATCCTACAATGAGCAGTTCTTC
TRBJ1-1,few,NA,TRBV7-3,CASSSFPNDRSATEAFF,TGTGCCAGCAGCTCATTCCCGAACGACAGGTCGGCCACTGAAGCTTTCTTT
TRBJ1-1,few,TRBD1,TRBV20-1,CSVPLTGDTEAFF,TGCAGTGTTCCCCTCACAGGGGACACTGAAGCTTTCTTT
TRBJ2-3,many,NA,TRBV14,CASSQDSTDTQYF,TGTGCCAGCAGCCAAGATAGTACAGATACGCAGTATTTT
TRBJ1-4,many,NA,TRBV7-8,CASRGSNEKLFF,TGTGCCAGCAGGGGATCTAATGAAAAACTGTTTTTT
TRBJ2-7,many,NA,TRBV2,CASSEVWNEQYF,TGTGCCAGCAGTGAAGTATGGAACGAGCAGTACTTC
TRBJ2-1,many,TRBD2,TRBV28,CASSPIAGNEQFF,TGTGCCAGCAGTCCGATAGCGGGCAATGAGCAGTTCTTC
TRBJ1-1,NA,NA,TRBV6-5,CASSPSTVNTEAFF,TGTGCCAGCAGTCCGTCGACAGTGAACACTGAAGCTTTCTTT